These 5 T cell receptor beta chains came from one sample sequenced in a study of CD8+CD57+ T cells in acquired aplastic anemia. Patients selected for sequencing had displayed CD8+CD57+ cell expansion by flow cytometry. For CDR3 and TCR beta VDJ profiling, genomic DNA was the template used. TCRdb re-derived calls from the reads in MiXCR, one entry per CDR3 protein. The sample contains 150,000 to 200,000 distinct CDR3 sequences, less than 60% of which appear only once. Sequences were obtained from sorted CD4+, CD8+, or CD8+CD57+ T cells (not recorded which) from PBMCs. The source of these receptors is a human donor with aplastic anemia.

This clonotype was counted ten times or more. J is TRBJ2-3 and V is TRBV20-1, with 7 bases identical to TRBD1. V lost 6 bases, J lost 3 bases, and 3 bases stayed unmatched. This CDR3 has 12 amino acids. Per the germline V gene, CDR1 is DFQATT and CDR2 is SNEGSKA (reference sequence). The CDR3 sequence is CSAETGTDTQYF. The CDR3, as DNA: TGCAGTGCCGAGACAGGGACAGATACGCAGTATTTT.

Points on this clonotype: The junction departs from the called germline gene at one end, perhaps through a read error. The chain links TRBV6-1 to TRBJ2-7; perhaps TRBD1 as D (5 bases). CDR3 size: 15 residues. CDR1 and CDR2 (germline): MNHNS, SASEGT. The CDR3 nucleotides read TGTGCCAGCACCCCCGACAGACCCAGCTCCTACGTGCAGTACTTC. This translates into CASTPDRPSSYVQYF.

This clonotype came up a few times. V usage is TRBV7-9 and J usage is TRBJ1-1; D gene unclear. The CDR3 sequence is 12 residues long. Germline CDR1 is SEHNR and CDR2 is FQNEAQ (reference sequence). With 7 bases removed from V and 3 bases from J, the gap between germline ends came to 9 bases. In nucleotides, the CDR3 is TGTGCCAGCAACGCAGGAGACACTGAAGCTTTCTTT. As protein: CASNAGDTEAFF.

The DNA of the CDR3 is TGCAGTGCTTATCGGACTAGCGGTCTGGGAGAGACCCAGTACTTC. This translates into CSAYRTSGLGETQYF. The J gene is TRBJ2-5, the V gene TRBV20-1, with 10 bases aligning to TRBD2. Germline V gene lookup returns CDR1 DFQATT and CDR2 SNEGSKA (reference sequence). The trim removed 5 bases at V and 4 bases at J, leaving 10 bases unmatched. The CDR3 spans 15 residues.

The chain employs TRBV10-3 and TRBJ2-1; D possibly uses TRBD1 or TRBD2 (6 bases each). The CDR3 sequence is 14 residues long. Germline lookup yields CDR1 ENHRY and CDR2 SYGVKD. V gave up 2 bases and J gave up 6 bases, with 11 bases separating them. The DNA for the CDR3 is TGTGCCATCAGTGAGGGGGGGCCTGGCAATGAGCAGTTCTTC. It is translated as CAISEGGPGNEQFF.